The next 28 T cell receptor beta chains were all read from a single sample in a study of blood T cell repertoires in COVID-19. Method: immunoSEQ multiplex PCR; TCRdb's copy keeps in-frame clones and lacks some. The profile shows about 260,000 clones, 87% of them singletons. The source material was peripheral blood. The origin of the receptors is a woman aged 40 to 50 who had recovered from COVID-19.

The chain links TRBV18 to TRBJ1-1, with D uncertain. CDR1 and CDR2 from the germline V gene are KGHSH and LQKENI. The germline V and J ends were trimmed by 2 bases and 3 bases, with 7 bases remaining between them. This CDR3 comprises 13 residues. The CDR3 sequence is CASSPEDYTEAFF. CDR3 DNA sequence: TGTGCCAGCTCACCAGAGGACTACACTGAAGCTTTCTTT.

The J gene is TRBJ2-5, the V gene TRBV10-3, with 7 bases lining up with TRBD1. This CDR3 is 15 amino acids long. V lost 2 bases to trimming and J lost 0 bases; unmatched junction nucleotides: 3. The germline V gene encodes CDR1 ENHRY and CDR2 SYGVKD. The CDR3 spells CAISEDRAYQETQYF. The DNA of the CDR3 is TGTGCCATCAGTGAGGACAGGGCGTACCAAGAGACCCAGTACTTC.

The CDR3 DNA reads TGTGCCAGGAGAACAGGGGGCTTTTATCCGAAAAACATTCAGTACTTC. This encodes CARRTGGFYPKNIQYF. The genes are TRBV2 and TRBJ2-4; 9 nucleotides match TRBD1. The length of the CDR3 is 16 residues. V shed 9 bases and J 4 bases; nucleotides not matched to a gene: 13. CDR1 SNHLY and CDR2 FYNNEI come from the germline V gene.

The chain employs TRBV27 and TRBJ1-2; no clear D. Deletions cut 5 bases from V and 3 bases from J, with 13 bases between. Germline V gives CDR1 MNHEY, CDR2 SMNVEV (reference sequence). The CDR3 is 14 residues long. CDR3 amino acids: CASSPLRVDYGYTF. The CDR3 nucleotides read TGTGCCAGCAGTCCGCTACGGGTCGACTATGGCTACACCTTC.

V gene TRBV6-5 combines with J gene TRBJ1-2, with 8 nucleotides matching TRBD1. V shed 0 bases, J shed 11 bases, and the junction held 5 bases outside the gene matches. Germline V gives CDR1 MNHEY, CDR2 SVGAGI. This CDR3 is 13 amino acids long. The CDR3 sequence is CASSYSTGDRYTF. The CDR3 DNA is TGTGCCAGCAGTTACTCGACAGGGGACAGGTACACCTTC.

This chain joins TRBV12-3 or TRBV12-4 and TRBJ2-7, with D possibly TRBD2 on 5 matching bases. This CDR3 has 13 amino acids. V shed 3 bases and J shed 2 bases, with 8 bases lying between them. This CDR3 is CASSLTTPYEQYF. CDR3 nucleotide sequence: TGTGCCAGCAGTTTGACTACTCCCTACGAGCAGTACTTC.

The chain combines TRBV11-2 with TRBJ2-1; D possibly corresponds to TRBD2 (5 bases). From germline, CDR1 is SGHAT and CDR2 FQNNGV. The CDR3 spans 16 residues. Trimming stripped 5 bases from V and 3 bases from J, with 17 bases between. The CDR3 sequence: CASSTPIATRYNEQFF. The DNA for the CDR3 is TGTGCCAGCAGCACCCCCATAGCGACCCGCTACAATGAGCAGTTCTTC.

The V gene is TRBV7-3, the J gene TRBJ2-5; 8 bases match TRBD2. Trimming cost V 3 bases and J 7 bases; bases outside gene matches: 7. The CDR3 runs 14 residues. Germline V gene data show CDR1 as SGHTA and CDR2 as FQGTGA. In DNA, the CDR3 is TGTGCCAGCAGCTTGGCAGCGGGGGCGGGGACCCAGTACTTC. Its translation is CASSLAAGAGTQYF.

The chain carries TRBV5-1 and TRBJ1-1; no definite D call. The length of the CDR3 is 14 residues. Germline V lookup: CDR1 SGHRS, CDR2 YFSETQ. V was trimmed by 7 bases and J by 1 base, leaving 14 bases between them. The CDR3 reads CASSWERRNTEAFF. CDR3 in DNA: TGCGCCAGCTCCTGGGAGCGGCGGAACACTGAAGCTTTCTTT.

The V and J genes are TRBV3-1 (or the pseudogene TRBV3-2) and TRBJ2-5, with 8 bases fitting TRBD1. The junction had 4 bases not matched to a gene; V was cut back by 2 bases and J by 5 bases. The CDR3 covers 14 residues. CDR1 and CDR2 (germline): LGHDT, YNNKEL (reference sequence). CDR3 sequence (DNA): TGTGCCAGCAGCCAACGGACAGGGCGGGAGACCCAGTACTTC. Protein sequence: CASSQRTGRETQYF.

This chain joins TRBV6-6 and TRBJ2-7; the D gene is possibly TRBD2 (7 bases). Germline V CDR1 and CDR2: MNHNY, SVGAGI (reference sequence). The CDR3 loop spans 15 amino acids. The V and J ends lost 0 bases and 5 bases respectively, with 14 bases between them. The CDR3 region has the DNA TGTGCCAGCAGTTACTCGGGGGGGTCAGGGGACGAGCAGTACTTC. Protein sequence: CASSYSGGSGDEQYF.

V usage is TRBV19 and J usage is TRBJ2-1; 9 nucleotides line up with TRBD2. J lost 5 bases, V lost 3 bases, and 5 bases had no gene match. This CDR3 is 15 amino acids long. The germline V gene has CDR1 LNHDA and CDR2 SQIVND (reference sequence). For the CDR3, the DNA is TGTGCCAGTAGTATGCGGCAGCGGGGGGACAATGAGCAGTTCTTC. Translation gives CASSMRQRGDNEQFF.

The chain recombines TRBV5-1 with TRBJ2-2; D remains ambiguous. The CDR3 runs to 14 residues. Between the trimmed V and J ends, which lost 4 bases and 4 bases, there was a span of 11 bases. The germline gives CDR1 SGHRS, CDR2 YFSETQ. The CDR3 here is CASSPRRFTGELFF. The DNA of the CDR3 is TGCGCCAGCAGCCCGAGGAGATTCACCGGGGAGCTGTTTTTT.

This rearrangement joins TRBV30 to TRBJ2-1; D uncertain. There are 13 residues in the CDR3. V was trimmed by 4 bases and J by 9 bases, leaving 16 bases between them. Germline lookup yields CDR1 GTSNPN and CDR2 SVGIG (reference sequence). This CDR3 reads CAWMGVSWIEQFF. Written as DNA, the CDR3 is TGTGCCTGGATGGGCGTCTCCTGGATTGAGCAGTTCTTC. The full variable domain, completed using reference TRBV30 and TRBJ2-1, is SQTIHQWPATLVQPVGSPLSLECTVEGTSNPNLYWYRQAAGRGLQLLFYSVGIGQISSEVPQNLSASRPQDRQFILSSKKLLLSDSGFYLCAWMGVSWIEQFFGPGTRLTVL.

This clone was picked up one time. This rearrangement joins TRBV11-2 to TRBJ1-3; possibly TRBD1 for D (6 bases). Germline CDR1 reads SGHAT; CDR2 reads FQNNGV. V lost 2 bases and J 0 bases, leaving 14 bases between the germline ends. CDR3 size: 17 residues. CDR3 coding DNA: TGTGCCAGCAGCTTACGAAACCGACAGGTCTCTGGAAACACCATATATTTT. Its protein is CASSLRNRQVSGNTIYF.

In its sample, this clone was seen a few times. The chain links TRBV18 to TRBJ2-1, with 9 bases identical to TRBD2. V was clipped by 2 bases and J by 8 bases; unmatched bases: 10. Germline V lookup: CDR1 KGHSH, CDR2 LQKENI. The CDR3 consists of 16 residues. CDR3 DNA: TGTGCCAGCTCACCATTACCCAGCGGGGGGCGAGATGAGCAGTTCTTC. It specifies CASSPLPSGGRDEQFF.

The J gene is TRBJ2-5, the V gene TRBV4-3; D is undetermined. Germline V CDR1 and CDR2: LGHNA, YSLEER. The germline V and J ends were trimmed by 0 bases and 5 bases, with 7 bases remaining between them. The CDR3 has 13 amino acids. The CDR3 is CASSQDPRETQYF. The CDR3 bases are TGCGCCAGCAGCCAAGATCCTCGGGAGACCCAGTACTTC.

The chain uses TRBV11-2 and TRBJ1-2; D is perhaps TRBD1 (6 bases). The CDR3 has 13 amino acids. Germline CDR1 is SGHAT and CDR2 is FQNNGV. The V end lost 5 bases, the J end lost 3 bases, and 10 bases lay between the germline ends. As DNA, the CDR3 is TGTGCCAGCAGCCGGACAGCGCACTATGGCTACACCTTC. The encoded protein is CASSRTAHYGYTF.

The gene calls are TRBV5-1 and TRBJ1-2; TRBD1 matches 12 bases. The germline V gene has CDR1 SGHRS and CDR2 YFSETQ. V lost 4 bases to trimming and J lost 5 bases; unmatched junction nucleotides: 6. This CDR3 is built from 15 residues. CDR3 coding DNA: TGCGCCAGCAGCCCACAGGGACAGGGGGCTTATGGCTACACCTTC. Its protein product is CASSPQGQGAYGYTF.

For the CDR3, the DNA is TGTGCCAGCTCACCCTACACAGGGGCGAGCTATGGCTACACCTTC. Residues: CASSPYTGASYGYTF. The genes are TRBV18 and TRBJ1-2, with 7 bases lining up with TRBD1. There are 15 residues in the CDR3. Germline V CDR1 and CDR2: KGHSH, LQKENI. V shed 3 bases, J shed 4 bases, and the junction held 8 bases outside the gene matches. The whole variable domain, remainder taken from reference TRBV18 and TRBJ1-2, is NAGVMQNPRHLVRRRGQEARLRCSPMKGHSHVYWYRQLPEEGLKFMVYLQKENIIDESGMPKERFSAEFPKEGPSILRIQQVVRGDSAAYFCASSPYTGASYGYTFGSGTRLTVV.

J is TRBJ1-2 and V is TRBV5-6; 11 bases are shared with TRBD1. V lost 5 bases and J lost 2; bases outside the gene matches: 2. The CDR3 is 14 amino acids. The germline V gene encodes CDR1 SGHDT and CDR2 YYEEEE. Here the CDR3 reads CASRRTGGNYGYTF. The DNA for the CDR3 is TGTGCCAGCAGGAGGACAGGGGGCAACTATGGCTACACCTTC.

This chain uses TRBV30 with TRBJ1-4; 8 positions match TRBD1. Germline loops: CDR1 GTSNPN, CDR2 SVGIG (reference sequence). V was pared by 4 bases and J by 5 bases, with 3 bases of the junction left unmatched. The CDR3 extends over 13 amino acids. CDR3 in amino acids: CAWMDRENEKLFF. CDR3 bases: TGTGCCTGGATGGACAGGGAGAATGAAAAACTGTTTTTT.

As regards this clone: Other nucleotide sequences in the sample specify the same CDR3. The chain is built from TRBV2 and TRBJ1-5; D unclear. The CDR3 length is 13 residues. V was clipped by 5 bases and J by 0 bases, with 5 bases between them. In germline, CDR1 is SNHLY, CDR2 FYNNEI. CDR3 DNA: TGTGCCAGCAGTCGGGTTAGCAATCAGCCCCAGCATTTT. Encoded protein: CASSRVSNQPQHF.

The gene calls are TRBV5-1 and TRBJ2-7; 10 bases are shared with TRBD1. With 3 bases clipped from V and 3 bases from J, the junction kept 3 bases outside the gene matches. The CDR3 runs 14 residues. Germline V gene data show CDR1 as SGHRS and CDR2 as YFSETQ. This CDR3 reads CASSSGQGFYEQYF. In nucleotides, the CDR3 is TGCGCCAGCAGCTCGGGACAGGGGTTCTACGAGCAGTACTTC.

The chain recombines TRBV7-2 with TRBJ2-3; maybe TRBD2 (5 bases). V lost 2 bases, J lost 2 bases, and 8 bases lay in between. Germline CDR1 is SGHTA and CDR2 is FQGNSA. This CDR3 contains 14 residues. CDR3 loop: CASSLLGVTDTQYF. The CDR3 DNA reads TGTGCCAGCAGCTTACTGGGAGTCACAGATACGCAGTATTTT.

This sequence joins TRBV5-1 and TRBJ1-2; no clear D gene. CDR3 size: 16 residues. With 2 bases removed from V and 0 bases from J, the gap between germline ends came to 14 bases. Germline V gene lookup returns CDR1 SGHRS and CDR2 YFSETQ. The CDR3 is CASSFLGSSPNYGYTF. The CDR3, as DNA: TGCGCCAGCAGCTTTCTCGGGAGCAGCCCTAACTATGGCTACACCTTC.

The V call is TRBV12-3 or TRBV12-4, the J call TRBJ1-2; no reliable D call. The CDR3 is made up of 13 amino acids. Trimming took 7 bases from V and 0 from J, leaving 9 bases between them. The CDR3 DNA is TGTGCCAGCACCTCTAGCCCTAACTATGGCTACACCTTC. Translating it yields CASTSSPNYGYTF.

The CDR3 DNA sequence: TGTGCCAGCACCGACGGACAGTTTACACCCCAGCATTTT. As protein: CASTDGQFTPQHF. This rearrangement joins TRBV2 to TRBJ1-5, with a tentative D call TRBD1 (6 bases). The ends were cut back, 7 bases at V and 10 bases at J, with 17 bases in the middle. This CDR3 has 13 amino acids. Germline CDR1 SNHLY, CDR2 FYNNEI.